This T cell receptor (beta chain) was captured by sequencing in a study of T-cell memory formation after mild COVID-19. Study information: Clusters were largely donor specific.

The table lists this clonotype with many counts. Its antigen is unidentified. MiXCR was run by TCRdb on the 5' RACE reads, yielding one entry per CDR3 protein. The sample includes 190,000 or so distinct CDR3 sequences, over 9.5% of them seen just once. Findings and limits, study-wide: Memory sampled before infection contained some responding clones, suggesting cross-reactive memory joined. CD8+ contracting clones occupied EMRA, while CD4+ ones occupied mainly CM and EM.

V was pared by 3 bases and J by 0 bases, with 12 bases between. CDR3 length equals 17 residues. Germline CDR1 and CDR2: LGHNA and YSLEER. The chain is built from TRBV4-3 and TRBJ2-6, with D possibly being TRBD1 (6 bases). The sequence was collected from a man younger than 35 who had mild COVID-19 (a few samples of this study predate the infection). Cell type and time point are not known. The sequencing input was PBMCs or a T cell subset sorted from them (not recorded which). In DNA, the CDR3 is TGCGCCAGCAGCCACACCGACAGGAACTCTGGGGCCAACGTCCTGACTTTC. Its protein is CASSHTDRNSGANVLTF.